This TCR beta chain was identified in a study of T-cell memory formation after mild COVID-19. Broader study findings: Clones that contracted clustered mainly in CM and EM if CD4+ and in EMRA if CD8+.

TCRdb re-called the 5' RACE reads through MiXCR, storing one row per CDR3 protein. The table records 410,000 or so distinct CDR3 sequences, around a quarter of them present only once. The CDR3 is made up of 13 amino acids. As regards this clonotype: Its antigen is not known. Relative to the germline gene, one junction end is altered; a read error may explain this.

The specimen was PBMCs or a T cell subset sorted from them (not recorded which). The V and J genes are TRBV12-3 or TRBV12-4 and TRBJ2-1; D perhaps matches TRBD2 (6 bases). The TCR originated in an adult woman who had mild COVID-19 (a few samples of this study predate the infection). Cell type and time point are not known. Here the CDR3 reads CATSGHTYTEQFF. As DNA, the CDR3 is TGTGCCACGAGCGGGCATACCTACACTGAGCAGTTCTTC.